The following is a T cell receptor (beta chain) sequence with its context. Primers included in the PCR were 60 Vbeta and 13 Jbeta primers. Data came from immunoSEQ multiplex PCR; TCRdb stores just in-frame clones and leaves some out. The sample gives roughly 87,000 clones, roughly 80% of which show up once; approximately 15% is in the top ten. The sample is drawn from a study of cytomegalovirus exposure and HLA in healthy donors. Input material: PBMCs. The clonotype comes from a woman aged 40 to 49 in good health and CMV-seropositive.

CDR3 sequence reads: CASSLAGGYGYTF. CDR3 coding DNA: TGTGCCAGCAGTTTAGCAGGAGGCTATGGCTACACCTTC. The chain uses TRBV28 and TRBJ1-2; D gene uncertain. Trimming shortened V by 2 bases and J by 4 bases, and 8 bases separated the two germline ends. Germline CDR1 is MDHEN and CDR2 is SYDVKM. There are 13 residues in the CDR3.